Listed below are T cell receptor beta chains from one sample, sequenced in a study of T cell responses to AZD1222 COVID-19 vaccine. Some clones are missing from TCRdb's copy, which holds only in-frame ones; the method was immunoSEQ multiplex PCR. The sample yields under 150,000 clones, 85% to 95% seen once. The sample consisted of peripheral blood, taken 28 days after the second AZD1222 dose. These receptors were taken from an adult who received the AZD1222 COVID-19 vaccine. CDR3s include the opening cysteine and the closing phenylalanine or tryptophan. The D gene is left open where the match is weak. Size is stated for part of the rows, as once, few or many counts, or as a class when the clone is expanded.

CDR3nt,CDR3aa,d_gene,v_gene,abundance,j_gene
TGTGCCAGCAGCCAAACTAGCGGGCCATTCAATGAGCAGTTCTTC,CASSQTSGPFNEQFF,TRBD2,TRBV5-4,NA,TRBJ2-1
TGTGCCATAACGTTTGGGGGAACTGAAGCTTTCTTT,CAITFGGTEAFF,NA,TRBV7-8,NA,TRBJ1-1
TGTGCCAGTAGTCCTGGAGACTCTGGGGCCAACGTCCTGACTTTC,CASSPGDSGANVLTF,NA,TRBV19,NA,TRBJ2-6
TGTGCCAGTAGCACCTCTGGGGCCAACGTCCTGACTTTC,CASSTSGANVLTF,NA,TRBV19,NA,TRBJ2-6
TGTGCCAGCAGCAAACGGAGTGCAGGGATCGACTATGGCTACACCTTC,CASSKRSAGIDYGYTF,NA,TRBV5-4,NA,TRBJ1-2
TGTGCCAGCAGTCTAGGACTAGCGGGGGGGCGGAACACCGGGGAGCTGTTTTTT,CASSLGLAGGRNTGELFF,TRBD2,TRBV2,NA,TRBJ2-2
TGCGCCAGCAGCCAAGTGGGCTCCAGGGTTGTCGTCAACGCCTTC,CASSQVGSRVVVNAF,NA,TRBV4-1,NA,TRBJ1-2
TGTGCCAGCTCACGGGCGGCAATGAACACTGAAGCTTTCTTT,CASSRAAMNTEAFF,NA,TRBV18,NA,TRBJ1-1
TGTGCCAGCTCACTTACGGACAGGGCCATGAGCAATCAGCCCCAGCATTTT,CASSLTDRAMSNQPQHF,TRBD1,TRBV18,NA,TRBJ1-5
TGTGCCATCAGTGACAGGAGGAACACTGAAGCTTTCTTT,CAISDRRNTEAFF,NA,TRBV10-3,NA,TRBJ1-1
TGCGCCAGCAGAAACGGGGCAGGGGTGCCTATGAACACTGAAGCTTTCTTT,CASRNGAGVPMNTEAFF,NA,TRBV4-3,NA,TRBJ1-1
TGTGCCAGCAGTTTAGGGGGGTATGGCTACACCTTC,CASSLGGYGYTF,NA,TRBV28,NA,TRBJ1-2
TGTGCCAGTAGTATCAGTCTCCCCGGCGAAAAACTGTTTTTT,CASSISLPGEKLFF,NA,TRBV19,NA,TRBJ1-4
TGTGCCAGCGCAAGGGCGGACCAGAACACTGAAGCTTTCTTT,CASARADQNTEAFF,NA,TRBV6-5,NA,TRBJ1-1
TGTGCCAGCAGTTTAAGTGGGCCAGGGGGCGAATACTATGGCTACACCTTC,CASSLSGPGGEYYGYTF,TRBD1,TRBV27,once,TRBJ1-2
TGTGCCAGTATCACCATGGGGGGGAATGAGCAGTTCTTC,CASITMGGNEQFF,TRBD2,TRBV19,NA,TRBJ2-1
TGTGCCAGCAGTTACGAGTTCCTCGTCCTCAGCTTC,CASSYEFLVLSF,NA,TRBV6-2/TRBV6-3,NA,TRBJ1-2
TGCGCCAGCAGCCCTGGGACAGTGGGAACTGAAGCTTTCTTT,CASSPGTVGTEAFF,TRBD1,TRBV5-1,NA,TRBJ1-1
TGTGCCATCAGTGAGTCGGGCGGCACTGAAGCTTTCTTT,CAISESGGTEAFF,NA,TRBV10-3,NA,TRBJ1-1
TGTGCCAGCAGTGACTACAAATCCTCAGAGCAGTTCTTC,CASSDYKSSEQFF,NA,TRBV6-4,NA,TRBJ2-1
TGTGCCAGCAGCCAATACGTGGAGTTGAACTATGGCTACACCTTC,CASSQYVELNYGYTF,NA,TRBV7-2,NA,TRBJ1-2
TGCAGCGTGAAACTCAGGACATCGGGGGTGAATGAGCAGTTCTTC,CSVKLRTSGVNEQFF,NA,TRBV29-1,NA,TRBJ2-1
TGTGCCAGCAGCTCGAGGGGCAATCAGCCCCAGCATTTT,CASSSRGNQPQHF,NA,TRBV7-2,NA,TRBJ1-5
TGCAGCGTTCCCCGACAAGGTGAAGCTTTCTTT,CSVPRQGEAFF,NA,TRBV29-1,NA,TRBJ1-1
TGTGCCAGCAGCCCCCGGACTAGCGAGCGGTATTTT,CASSPRTSERYF,TRBD2,TRBV7-8,NA,TRBJ2-3
TGCAGCGTTGCCCCAGCGGGAGGGTCCTACGAGCAGTACTTC,CSVAPAGGSYEQYF,TRBD2,TRBV29-1,NA,TRBJ2-7
TGTGCCATCAGTGAGGGACAGGGGGGCGTCTATGGCTACACCTTC,CAISEGQGGVYGYTF,TRBD1,TRBV10-3,NA,TRBJ1-2
TGTGCCAGCAGTTTATCGGCAGGGAACACAGATACGCAGTATTTT,CASSLSAGNTDTQYF,NA,TRBV28,NA,TRBJ2-3
TGTGCCAGCAGTGAGTGGGGGGCTAACTATGGCTACACCTTC,CASSEWGANYGYTF,NA,TRBV27,NA,TRBJ1-2
TGTGCCAGTAGGAGTCCGGGAAAGAACACTGAAGCTTTCTTT,CASRSPGKNTEAFF,NA,TRBV19,NA,TRBJ1-1
TGTGCTAGTGGTTCCGACAGGGTGTACGAGCAGTACTTC,CASGSDRVYEQYF,TRBD1,TRBV12-5,NA,TRBJ2-7
TGTGCCACCCAACGGGGGCTCGGCAATGAGCAGTTCTTC,CATQRGLGNEQFF,NA,TRBV24-1,NA,TRBJ2-1
TGTGCCAGCAGCCACCGACCTGACAGAAACACTGAAGCTTTCTTT,CASSHRPDRNTEAFF,NA,TRBV4-2,NA,TRBJ1-1
TGTGCCAGCAGCCCCCAGCCAGAGGGGGCTCAGCCCCAGCATTTT,CASSPQPEGAQPQHF,TRBD1,TRBV4-2,NA,TRBJ1-5
TGTGCCAGCAGTTTAGGACAGGGGGCTTCACTTCAAGAGACCCAGTACTTC,CASSLGQGASLQETQYF,TRBD1,TRBV28,NA,TRBJ2-5
TGTGCCAGCAGTCCCATGGTCTATGGCTACACCTTC,CASSPMVYGYTF,NA,TRBV28,NA,TRBJ1-2
TGTGCCAGCAGTTTGCGGGGGGGCTACACCTTC,CASSLRGGYTF,NA,TRBV12-3/TRBV12-4,NA,TRBJ1-2
TGTGCCAGCAGCCACCTACCCGGGACTAGCGGGCTAGGAAACTACAATGAGCAGTTCTTC,CASSHLPGTSGLGNYNEQFF,TRBD2,TRBV14,NA,TRBJ2-1
TGTGCCATCAATCACAGGGGAAGTCAAGAGACCCAGTACTTC,CAINHRGSQETQYF,TRBD1,TRBV10-3,once,TRBJ2-5
TGTGCCAGCAGCCGGGACTCTCGCCCGGTCTACACCTTC,CASSRDSRPVYTF,NA,TRBV5-4,NA,TRBJ1-2
TGCAGTGCTAGTAGGGCCTTAAACACTGAAGCTTTCTTT,CSASRALNTEAFF,NA,TRBV20-1,NA,TRBJ1-1
TGCGCCAGCAGCCAAGTAAGCGGAACTGGAGGCTACACCTTC,CASSQVSGTGGYTF,NA,TRBV4-3,NA,TRBJ1-2
TGTGCCAGCAGCTACCTACGAGAGCAGTACTTC,CASSYLREQYF,NA,TRBV2,once,TRBJ2-7
TGTGCCAGCTCATCCCAGGTGCTGACTGGAAACACCATATATTTT,CASSSQVLTGNTIYF,NA,TRBV18,NA,TRBJ1-3
TGTGCCACCAGCCAGGTCGGGTGGGGGGATGAAAAACTGTTTTTT,CATSQVGWGDEKLFF,NA,TRBV15,NA,TRBJ1-4
TGTGCCAGTAGTATTGCCCGTAGCGGGACCCGTTCCTACGAGCAGTACTTC,CASSIARSGTRSYEQYF,TRBD2,TRBV19,NA,TRBJ2-7
TGTGCCAGCAAAGAGCGGAGGGGTGGGGAGACCCAGTACTTC,CASKERRGGETQYF,NA,TRBV27,NA,TRBJ2-5
TGTGCCAGCTCACCCTTTGCCGGGGCCGCCCTGAACACTGAAGCTTTCTTT,CASSPFAGAALNTEAFF,NA,TRBV18,NA,TRBJ1-1
TGTGCCTGGAGCCCCCAGGGTCGAGGTTGGAACACTGAAGCTTTCTTT,CAWSPQGRGWNTEAFF,NA,TRBV30,few,TRBJ1-1
TGCGCCAGCAGCTTAGCGACAGGGGCGATCTCCTACAATGAGCAGTTCTTC,CASSLATGAISYNEQFF,TRBD1,TRBV5-1,NA,TRBJ2-1
TGCAGCGTTGAGGCTTTTTTACAGGGGGAAGATGAAAAACTGTTTTTT,CSVEAFLQGEDEKLFF,TRBD1,TRBV29-1,NA,TRBJ1-4